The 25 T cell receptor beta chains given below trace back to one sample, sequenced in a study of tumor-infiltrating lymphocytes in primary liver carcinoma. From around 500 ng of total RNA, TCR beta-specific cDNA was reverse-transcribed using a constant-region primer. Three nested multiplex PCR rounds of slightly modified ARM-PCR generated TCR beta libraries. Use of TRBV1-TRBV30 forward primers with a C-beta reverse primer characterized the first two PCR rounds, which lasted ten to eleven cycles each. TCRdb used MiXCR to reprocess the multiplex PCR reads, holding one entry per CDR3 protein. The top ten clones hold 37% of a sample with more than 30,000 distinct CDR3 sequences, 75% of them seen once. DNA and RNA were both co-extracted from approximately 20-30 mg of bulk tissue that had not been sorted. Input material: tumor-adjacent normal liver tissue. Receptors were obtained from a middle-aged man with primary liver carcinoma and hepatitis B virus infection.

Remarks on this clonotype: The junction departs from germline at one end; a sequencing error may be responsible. The DNA for the CDR3 is TGTGTCAGCAGTCTCGCACAGAACAATGATCAGTTCTTC. It encodes CVSSLAQNNDQFF. V is TRBV12-3 or TRBV12-4 and J is TRBJ2-1, with D uncertain. The CDR3 runs to 13 residues.

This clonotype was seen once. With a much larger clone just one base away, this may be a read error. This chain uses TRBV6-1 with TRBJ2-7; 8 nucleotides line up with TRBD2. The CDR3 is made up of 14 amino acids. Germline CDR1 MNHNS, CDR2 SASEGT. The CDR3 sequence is CDSTSGSLSYEQCF. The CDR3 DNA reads TGTGACAGTACAAGCGGGAGCTTGTCCTACGAGCAGTGCTTC.

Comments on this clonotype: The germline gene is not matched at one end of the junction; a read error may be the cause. This chain's CDR3 is CASREDSRSIAYDYTF. The CDR3 DNA reads TGTGCCAGCAGAGAGGACTCACGGTCGATCGCCTATGACTACACCTTC. The rearrangement links TRBV7-8 to TRBJ1-2, with no clear D. The CDR3 spans 16 residues. The germline V gene encodes CDR1 SGHVS and CDR2 FQNEAQ. Using reference TRBV7-8 and TRBJ1-2 for the parts outside the CDR3, the full variable domain is GAGVSQSPRYKVAKRGQDVALRCDPISGHVSLFWYQQALGQGPEFLTYFQNEAQLDKSGLPSDRFFAERPEGSVSTLKIQRTQQEDSAVYLCASREDSRSIAYDYTFGSGTRLTVV.

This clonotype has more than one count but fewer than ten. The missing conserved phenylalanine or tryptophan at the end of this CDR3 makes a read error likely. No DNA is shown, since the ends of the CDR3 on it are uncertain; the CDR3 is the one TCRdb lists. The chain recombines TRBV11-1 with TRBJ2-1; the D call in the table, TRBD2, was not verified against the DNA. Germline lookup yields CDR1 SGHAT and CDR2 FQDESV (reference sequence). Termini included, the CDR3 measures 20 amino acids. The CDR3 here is CASNIGKTSGASRFGNEQFL.

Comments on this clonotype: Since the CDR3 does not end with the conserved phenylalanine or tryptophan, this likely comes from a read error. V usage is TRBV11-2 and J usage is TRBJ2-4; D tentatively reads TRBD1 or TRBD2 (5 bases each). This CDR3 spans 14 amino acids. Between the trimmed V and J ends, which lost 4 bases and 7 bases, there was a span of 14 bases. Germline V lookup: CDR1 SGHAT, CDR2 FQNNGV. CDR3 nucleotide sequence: TGTGCCAGCAGCTACGGGATAGGGGATAACATTCAGTACCTC. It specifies CASSYGIGDNIQYL.

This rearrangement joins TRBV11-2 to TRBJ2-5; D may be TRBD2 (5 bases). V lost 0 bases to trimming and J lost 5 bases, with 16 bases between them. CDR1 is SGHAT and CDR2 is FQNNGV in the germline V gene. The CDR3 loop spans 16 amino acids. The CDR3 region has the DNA TGTGCCAGCAGCTTAGATTCCGGGATGTCGATCGAGACCCAGTACTTC. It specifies CASSLDSGMSIETQYF.

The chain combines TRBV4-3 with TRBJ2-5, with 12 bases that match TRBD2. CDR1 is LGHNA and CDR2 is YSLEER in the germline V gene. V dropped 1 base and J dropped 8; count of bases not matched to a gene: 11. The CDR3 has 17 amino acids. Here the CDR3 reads CASSQAASGRVLETQYF. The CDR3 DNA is TGCGCCAGCAGCCAAGCGGCTAGCGGGAGGGTCCTGGAAACCCAGTACTTC.

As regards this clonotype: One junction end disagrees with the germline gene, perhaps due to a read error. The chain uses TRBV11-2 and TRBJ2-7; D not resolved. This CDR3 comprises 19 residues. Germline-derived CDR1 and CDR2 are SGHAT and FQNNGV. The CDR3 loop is CVSSFDMPRRSSYGYEQYF. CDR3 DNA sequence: TGTGTCAGCAGCTTCGACATGCCCCGACGTTCTTCGTACGGTTACGAGCAGTATTTC.

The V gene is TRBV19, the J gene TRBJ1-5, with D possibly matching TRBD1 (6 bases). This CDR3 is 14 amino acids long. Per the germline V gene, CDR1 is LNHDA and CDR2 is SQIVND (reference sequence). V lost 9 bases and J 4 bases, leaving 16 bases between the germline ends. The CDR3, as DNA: TGTGCCAGCTCCGGACAGTCCGGGAATCAGCCCCAGCATTTT. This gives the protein CASSGQSGNQPQHF.

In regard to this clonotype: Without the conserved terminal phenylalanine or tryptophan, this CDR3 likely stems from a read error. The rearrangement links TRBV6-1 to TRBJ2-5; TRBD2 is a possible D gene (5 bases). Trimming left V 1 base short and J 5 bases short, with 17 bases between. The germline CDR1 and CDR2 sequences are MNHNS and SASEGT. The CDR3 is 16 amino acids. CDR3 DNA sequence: TGTGCCAGCAGTGAAGTATCGCCGAGGGTACGGGAGACCCAGTACCTC. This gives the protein CASSEVSPRVRETQYL.

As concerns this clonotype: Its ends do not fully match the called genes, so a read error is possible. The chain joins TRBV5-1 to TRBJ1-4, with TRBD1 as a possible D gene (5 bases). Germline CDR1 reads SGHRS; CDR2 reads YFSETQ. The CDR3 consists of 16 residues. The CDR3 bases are TGCGCCAGCAGCCTCGATACCGGCAGGGTCCGTGAAGAACTGTTTTTT. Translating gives CASSLDTGRVREELFF.

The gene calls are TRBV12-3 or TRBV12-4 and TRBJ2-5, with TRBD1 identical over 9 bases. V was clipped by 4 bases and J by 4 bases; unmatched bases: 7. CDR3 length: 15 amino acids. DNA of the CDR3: TGTGCCAGCAGTTCCAGGACAGGGGACCGAGAGACCCAGTACTTC. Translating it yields CASSSRTGDRETQYF.

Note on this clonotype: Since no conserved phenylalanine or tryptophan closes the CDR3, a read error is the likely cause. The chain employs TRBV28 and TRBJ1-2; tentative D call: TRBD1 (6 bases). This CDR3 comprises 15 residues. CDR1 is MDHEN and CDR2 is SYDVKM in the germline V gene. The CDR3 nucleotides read TGTGCCATCAGTTCCCTCGCTGACCAGGGGTATGGCTACACCTTA. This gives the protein CAISSLADQGYGYTL.

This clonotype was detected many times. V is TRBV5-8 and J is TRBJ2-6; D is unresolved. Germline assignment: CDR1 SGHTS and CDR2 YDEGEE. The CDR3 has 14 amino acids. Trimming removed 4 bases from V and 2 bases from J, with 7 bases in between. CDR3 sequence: CASSPTAGANVLTF. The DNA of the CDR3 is TGTGCCAGCAGCCCGACGGCTGGGGCCAACGTCCTGACTTTC.

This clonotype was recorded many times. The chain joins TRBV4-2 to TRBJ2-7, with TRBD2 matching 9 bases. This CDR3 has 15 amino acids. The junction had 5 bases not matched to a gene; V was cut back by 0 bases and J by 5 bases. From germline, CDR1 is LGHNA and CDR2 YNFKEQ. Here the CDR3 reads CASSQEASGTDEQYF. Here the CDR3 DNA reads TGTGCCAGCAGCCAAGAGGCTAGCGGGACGGACGAGCAGTACTTC.

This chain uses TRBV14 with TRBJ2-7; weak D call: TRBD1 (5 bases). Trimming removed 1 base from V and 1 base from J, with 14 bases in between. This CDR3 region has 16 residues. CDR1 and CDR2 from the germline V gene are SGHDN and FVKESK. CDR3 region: CASSQAGRVPSYEQYF. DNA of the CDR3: TGTGCCAGCAGCCAAGCAGGGCGCGTACCGTCCTACGAGCAGTACTTC.

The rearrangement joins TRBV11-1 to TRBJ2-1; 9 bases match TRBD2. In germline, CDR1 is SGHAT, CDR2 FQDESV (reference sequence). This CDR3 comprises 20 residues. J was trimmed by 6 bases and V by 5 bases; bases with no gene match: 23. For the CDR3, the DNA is TGTGCCAGCAGCATAGGAAAGTCTAGCGGGGCCTCACGATCCGGCAATGAGCAGTTCTTC. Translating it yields CASSIGKSSGASRSGNEQFF.

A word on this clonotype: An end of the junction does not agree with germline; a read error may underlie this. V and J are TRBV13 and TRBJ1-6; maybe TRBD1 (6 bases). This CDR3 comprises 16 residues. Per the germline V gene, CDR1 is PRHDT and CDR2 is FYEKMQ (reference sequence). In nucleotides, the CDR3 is TGCGCCAGCAGCTCACCCGGGGGCAGAGGCGATTCACCCCTCCACTTT. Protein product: CASSSPGGRGDSPLHF.

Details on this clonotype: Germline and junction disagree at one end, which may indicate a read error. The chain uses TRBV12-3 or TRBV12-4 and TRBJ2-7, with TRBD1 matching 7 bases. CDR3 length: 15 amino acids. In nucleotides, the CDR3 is TGTGCCAGCAAAGACAGGGAAGGGAGCTCCTACGAGCAGTACTTT. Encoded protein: CASKDREGSSYEQYF.

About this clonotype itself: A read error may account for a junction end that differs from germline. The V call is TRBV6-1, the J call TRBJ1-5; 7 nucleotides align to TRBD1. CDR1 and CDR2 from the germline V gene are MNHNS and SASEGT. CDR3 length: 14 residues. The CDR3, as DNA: TGTGTCAGCAGCCCCTCACAGGGGAGGCAGCCCCAGCATTTT. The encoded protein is CVSSPSQGRQPQHF.

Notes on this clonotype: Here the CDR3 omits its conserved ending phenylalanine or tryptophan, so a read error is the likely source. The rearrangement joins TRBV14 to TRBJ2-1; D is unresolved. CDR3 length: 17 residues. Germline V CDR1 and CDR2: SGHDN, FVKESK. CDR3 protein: CVSSQDALWAPYNEQFL. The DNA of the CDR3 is TGTGTCAGCAGCCAAGATGCCCTTTGGGCCCCCTACAATGAGCAGTTCCTC.

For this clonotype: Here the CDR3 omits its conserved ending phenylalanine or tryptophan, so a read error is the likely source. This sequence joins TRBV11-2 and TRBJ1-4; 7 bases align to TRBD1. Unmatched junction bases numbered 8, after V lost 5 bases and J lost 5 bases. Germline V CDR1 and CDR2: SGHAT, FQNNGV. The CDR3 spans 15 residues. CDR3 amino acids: CASSPETGLNEKLFS. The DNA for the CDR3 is TGTGCCAGCAGCCCCGAGACAGGGCTAAATGAAAAACTGTTTTCT.

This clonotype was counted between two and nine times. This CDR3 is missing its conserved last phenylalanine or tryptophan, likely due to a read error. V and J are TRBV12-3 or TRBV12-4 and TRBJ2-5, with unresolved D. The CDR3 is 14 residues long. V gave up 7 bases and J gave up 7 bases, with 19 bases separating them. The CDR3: CASIPREDLLTQYL. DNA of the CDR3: TGTGCCAGCATCCCCCGTGAGGATCTGTTGACCCAGTACCTC.

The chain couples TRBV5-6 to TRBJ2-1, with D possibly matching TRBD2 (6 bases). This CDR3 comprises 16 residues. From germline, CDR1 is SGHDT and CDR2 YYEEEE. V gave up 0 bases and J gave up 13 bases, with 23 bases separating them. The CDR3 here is CASSLVPGVPYSGQFF. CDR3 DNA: TGTGCCAGCAGCTTGGTGCCGGGAGTCCCCTACAGTGGACAGTTCTTC.

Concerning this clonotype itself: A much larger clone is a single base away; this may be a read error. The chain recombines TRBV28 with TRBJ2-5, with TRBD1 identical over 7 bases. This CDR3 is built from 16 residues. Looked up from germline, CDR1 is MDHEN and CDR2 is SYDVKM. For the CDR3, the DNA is TGTGCCAGCAGTTTATTATACCGACAGGGCCAAGAGTCCCAGTACTTC. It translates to CASSLLYRQGQESQYF.